Listed below are T cell receptor beta chains from one sample, sequenced in a study of blood T cells in healthy people across ages. TCRdb recomputed calls from the 5' RACE reads with MiXCR, one row per CDR3 protein. The profile covers roughly 1,500,000 distinct CDR3 sequences, with approximately 38% appearing a single time and 7% to 9.5% taken by the ten largest. Sequencing used blood. The receptor source for this set is a woman aged 18-30 years in good health. CDR3s leave out the opening cysteine and the closing phenylalanine or tryptophan. Fields, in order: V gene, CDR3 protein.

v_call: TRBV27
cdr3_aa: ASRPIYRGPRETQY

v_call: TRBV7-2
cdr3_aa: ASAPGRLNGGYT

v_call: TRBV20-1
cdr3_aa: SATPGTGDSFTEAF

v_call: TRBV6-2/TRBV6-3
cdr3_aa: ASSYADLVGYT

v_call: TRBV20-1
cdr3_aa: SARQGHLYEQY

v_call: TRBV20-1
cdr3_aa: SARNPTVWDRASYEQY

v_call: TRBV3-1
cdr3_aa: ASQGGWQPQH

v_call: TRBV11-2
cdr3_aa: ASSLLPTGSSYEQY

v_call: TRBV29-1
cdr3_aa: SVIPGLANLQETQY

v_call: TRBV29-1
cdr3_aa: SVDKGGVNYGYT

v_call: TRBV9
cdr3_aa: ASTQGPGLVSNEQF

v_call: TRBV7-2
cdr3_aa: ASSSGGMGKNIQY

v_call: TRBV6-1
cdr3_aa: ASSGTNPYEQY

v_call: TRBV6-1
cdr3_aa: ASKKGSVYEQY

v_call: TRBV6-5
cdr3_aa: AGRPTGTGTDTQY

v_call: TRBV7-6
cdr3_aa: ASSRGSVSGETQY

v_call: TRBV27
cdr3_aa: ASSLLGGNGELF

v_call: TRBV5-1
cdr3_aa: ASSRYSMTDTQY

v_call: TRBV7-3
cdr3_aa: ASSLRVAGGHTDTQY

v_call: TRBV27
cdr3_aa: ASSRLGGRDEKLF

v_call: TRBV5-1
cdr3_aa: ASSLEVPGVNEQF

v_call: TRBV21-1
cdr3_aa: ASSKKKRRKIYEQY

v_call: TRBV3-1
cdr3_aa: ASSQDAGFDSNQPQH

v_call: TRBV7-9
cdr3_aa: ASSEGRDVYYGYT

v_call: TRBV7-9
cdr3_aa: ASSLPTYGYT

v_call: TRBV7-9
cdr3_aa: ASSLTGTGTNYGCT

v_call: TRBV29-1
cdr3_aa: SVGTVDYERY

v_call: TRBV20-1
cdr3_aa: SAVLAGHGNEQF

v_call: TRBV6-1
cdr3_aa: ATGGTGLHTGELF

v_call: TRBV5-1
cdr3_aa: ASSLRQESTDTQY

v_call: TRBV20-1
cdr3_aa: SSKTGDGYT

v_call: TRBV29-1
cdr3_aa: SVPRPDRGGGGGRGYT

v_call: TRBV20-1
cdr3_aa: SATDPGQGNTGELF

v_call: TRBV12-3/TRBV12-4
cdr3_aa: ASSLGGANGYGYT

v_call: TRBV20-1
cdr3_aa: SARDPGVVREQY

v_call: TRBV4-1
cdr3_aa: AGSQGLAGTWGQF

v_call: TRBV18
cdr3_aa: ASSENGAAYNEQF

v_call: TRBV7-2
cdr3_aa: ASSLAPGQPNTGELF

v_call: TRBV20-1
cdr3_aa: SARDPGLAGENEQF

v_call: TRBV7-2
cdr3_aa: ASSAYLAGYEQY

v_call: TRBV12-3/TRBV12-4
cdr3_aa: ASSYQTNTEAF

v_call: TRBV7-2
cdr3_aa: ASSLSRDYLKSDQY

v_call: TRBV25-1
cdr3_aa: ASSELAGRRSSYNSPLH

v_call: TRBV3-1
cdr3_aa: ASSQVGGRIGGDNEQF

v_call: TRBV12-3/TRBV12-4
cdr3_aa: ASRAPGGSGYT

v_call: TRBV20-1
cdr3_aa: SALIRGEGNYNEQF

v_call: TRBV27
cdr3_aa: ASSLSGANTEAF